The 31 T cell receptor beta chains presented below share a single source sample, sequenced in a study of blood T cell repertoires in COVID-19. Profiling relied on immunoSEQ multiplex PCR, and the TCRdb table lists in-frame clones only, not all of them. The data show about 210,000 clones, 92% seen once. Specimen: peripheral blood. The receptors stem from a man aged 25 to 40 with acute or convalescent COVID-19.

CDR3 sequence (DNA): TGTGCCAGCTCACCAGCGGGACAGAACTATGGCTACACCTTC. It is translated as CASSPAGQNYGYTF. The chain joins TRBV18 to TRBJ1-2, with 7 bases fitting TRBD1. CDR1 is KGHSH and CDR2 is LQKENI in the germline V gene. The CDR3 consists of 14 residues. V was pared by 2 bases and J by 2 bases, with 2 bases of the junction left unmatched.

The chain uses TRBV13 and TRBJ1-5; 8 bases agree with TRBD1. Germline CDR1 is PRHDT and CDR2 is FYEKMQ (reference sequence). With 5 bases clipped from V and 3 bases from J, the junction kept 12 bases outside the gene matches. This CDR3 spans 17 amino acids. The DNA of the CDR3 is TGTGCCAGCAGCCAACAGGGGGGGGGTAGAGACAATCAGCCCCAGCATTTT. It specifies CASSQQGGGRDNQPQHF.

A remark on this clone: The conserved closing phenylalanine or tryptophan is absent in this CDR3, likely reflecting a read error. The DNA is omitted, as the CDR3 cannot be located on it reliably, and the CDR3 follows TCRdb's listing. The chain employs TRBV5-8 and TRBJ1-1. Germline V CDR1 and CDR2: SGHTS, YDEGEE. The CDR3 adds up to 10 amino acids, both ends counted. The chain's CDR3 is CASSLRVMSS.

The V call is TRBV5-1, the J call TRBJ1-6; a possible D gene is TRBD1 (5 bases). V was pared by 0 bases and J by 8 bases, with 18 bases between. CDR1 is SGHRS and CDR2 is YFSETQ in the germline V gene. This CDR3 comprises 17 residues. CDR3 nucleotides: TGCGCCAGCAGCTTGGCTTCAACGGCCGGAGGGGATTCACCCCTCCACTTT. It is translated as CASSLASTAGGDSPLHF.

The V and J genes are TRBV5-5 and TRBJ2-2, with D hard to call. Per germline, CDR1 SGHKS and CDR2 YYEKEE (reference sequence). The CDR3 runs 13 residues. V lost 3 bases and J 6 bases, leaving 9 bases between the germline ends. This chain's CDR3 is CASSSPSAGELFF. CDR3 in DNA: TGTGCCAGCAGCTCACCGTCAGCCGGGGAGCTGTTTTTT.

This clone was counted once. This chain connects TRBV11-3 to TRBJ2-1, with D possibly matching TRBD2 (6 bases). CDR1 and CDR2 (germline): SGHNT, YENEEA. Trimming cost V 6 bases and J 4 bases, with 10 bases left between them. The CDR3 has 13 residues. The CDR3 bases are TGTGCCAGCAGTCGGGACTTTTACAATGAGCAGTTCTTC. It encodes CASSRDFYNEQFF.

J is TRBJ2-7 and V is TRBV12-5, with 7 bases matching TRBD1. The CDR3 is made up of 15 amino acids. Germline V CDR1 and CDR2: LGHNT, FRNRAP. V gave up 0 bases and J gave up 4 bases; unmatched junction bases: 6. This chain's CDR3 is CASGLVRGQVYEQYF. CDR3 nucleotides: TGTGCTAGTGGTTTGGTACGCGGACAGGTATACGAGCAGTACTTC. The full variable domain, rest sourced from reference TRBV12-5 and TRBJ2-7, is DARVTQTPRHKVTEMGQEVTMRCQPILGHNTVFWYRQTMMQGLELLAYFRNRAPLDDSGMPKDRFSAEMPDATLATLKIQPSEPRDSAVYFCASGLVRGQVYEQYFGPGTRLTVT.

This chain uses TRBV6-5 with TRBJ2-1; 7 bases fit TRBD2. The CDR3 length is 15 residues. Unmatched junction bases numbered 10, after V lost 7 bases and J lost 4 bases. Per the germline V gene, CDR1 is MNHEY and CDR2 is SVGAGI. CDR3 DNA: TGTGCCAGCACCAAACCGGGGGGTTTTTACAATGAGCAGTTCTTC. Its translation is CASTKPGGFYNEQFF.

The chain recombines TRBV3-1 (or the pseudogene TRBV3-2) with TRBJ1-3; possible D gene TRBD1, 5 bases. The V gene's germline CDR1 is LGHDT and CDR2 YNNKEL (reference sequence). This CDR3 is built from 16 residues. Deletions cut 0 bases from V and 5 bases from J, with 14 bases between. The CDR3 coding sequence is TGTGCCAGCAGCCAAGATCGCCCTGGGGGGAGAAACACCATATATTTT. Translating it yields CASSQDRPGGRNTIYF.

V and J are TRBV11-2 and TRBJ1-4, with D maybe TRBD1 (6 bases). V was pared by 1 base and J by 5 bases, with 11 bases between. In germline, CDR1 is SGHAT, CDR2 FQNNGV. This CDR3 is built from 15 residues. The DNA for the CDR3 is TGTGCCAGCAGCTTAGTATGGCAGGGGAATGAAAAACTGTTTTTT. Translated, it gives CASSLVWQGNEKLFF.

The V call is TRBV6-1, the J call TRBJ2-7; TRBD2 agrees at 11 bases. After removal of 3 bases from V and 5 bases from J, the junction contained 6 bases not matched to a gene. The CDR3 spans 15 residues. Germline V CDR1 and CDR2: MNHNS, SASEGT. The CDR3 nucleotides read TGTGCCAGCAGTGACCCGACTAGCGGGAACCACGAGCAGTACTTC. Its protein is CASSDPTSGNHEQYF.

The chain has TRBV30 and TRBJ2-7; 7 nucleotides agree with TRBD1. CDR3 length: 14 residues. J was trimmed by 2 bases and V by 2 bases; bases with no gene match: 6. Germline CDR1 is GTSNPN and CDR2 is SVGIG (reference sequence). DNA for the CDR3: TGTGCCTGGAGTACCCTCGGGACAGCCTACGAGCAGTACTTC. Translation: CAWSTLGTAYEQYF. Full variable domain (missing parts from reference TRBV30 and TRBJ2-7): SQTIHQWPATLVQPVGSPLSLECTVEGTSNPNLYWYRQAAGRGLQLLFYSVGIGQISSEVPQNLSASRPQDRQFILSSKKLLLSDSGFYLCAWSTLGTAYEQYFGPGTRLTVT.

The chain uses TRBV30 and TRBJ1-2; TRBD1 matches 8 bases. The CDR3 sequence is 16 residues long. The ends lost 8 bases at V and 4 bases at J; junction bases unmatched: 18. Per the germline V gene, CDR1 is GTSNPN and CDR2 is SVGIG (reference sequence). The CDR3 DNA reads TGTGCCGGCCCTACGCGAGACAGGGGAGCGGGCTATGGCTACACCTTC. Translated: CAGPTRDRGAGYGYTF.

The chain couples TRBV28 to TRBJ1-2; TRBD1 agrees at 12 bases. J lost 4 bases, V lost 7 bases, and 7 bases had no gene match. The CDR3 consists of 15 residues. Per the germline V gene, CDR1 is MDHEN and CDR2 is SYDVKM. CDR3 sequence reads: CASTRDRGRVYGYTF. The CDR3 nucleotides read TGTGCCAGCACGCGGGACAGGGGGCGGGTCTATGGCTACACCTTC.

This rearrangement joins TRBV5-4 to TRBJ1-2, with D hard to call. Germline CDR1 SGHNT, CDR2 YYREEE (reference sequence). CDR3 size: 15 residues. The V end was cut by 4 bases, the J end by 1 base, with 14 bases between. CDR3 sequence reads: CASSPTVDLNYGYTF. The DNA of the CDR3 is TGTGCCAGCAGCCCAACGGTTGATCTTAACTATGGCTACACCTTC.

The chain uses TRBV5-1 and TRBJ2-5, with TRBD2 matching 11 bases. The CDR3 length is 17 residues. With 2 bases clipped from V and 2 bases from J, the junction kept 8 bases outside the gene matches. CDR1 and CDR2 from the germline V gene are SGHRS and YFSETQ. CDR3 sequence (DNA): TGCGCCAGCAGCTTTGGTTTTATAGCGGGAGGGCAAGAGACCCAGTACTTC. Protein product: CASSFGFIAGGQETQYF.

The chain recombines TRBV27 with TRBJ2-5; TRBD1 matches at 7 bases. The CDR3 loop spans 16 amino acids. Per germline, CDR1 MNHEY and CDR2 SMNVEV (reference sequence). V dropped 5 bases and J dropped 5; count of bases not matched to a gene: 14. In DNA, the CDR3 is TGTGCCAGCAGTCACAGGGGACATTTAGTGTGGGAGACCCAGTACTTC. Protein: CASSHRGHLVWETQYF.

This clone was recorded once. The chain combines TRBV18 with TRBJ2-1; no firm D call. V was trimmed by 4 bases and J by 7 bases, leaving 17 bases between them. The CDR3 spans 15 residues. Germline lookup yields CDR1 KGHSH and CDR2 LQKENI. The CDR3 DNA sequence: TGTGCCAGCTCACAGAATCGAGCCTTCGGGAATGAGCAGTTCTTC. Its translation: CASSQNRAFGNEQFF.

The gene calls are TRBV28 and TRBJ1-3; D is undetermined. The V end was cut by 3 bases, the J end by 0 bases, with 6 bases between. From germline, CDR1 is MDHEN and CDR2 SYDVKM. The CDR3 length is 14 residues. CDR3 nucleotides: TGTGCCAGCAGTTTGGACTCCTCTGGAAACACCATATATTTT. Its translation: CASSLDSSGNTIYF.

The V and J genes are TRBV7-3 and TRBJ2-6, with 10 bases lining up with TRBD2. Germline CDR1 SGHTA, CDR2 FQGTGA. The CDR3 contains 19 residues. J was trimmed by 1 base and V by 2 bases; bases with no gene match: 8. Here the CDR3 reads CASSLFRTSGLSGANVLTF. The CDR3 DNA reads TGTGCCAGCAGCTTATTCCGGACTAGCGGATTGTCTGGGGCCAACGTCCTGACTTTC.

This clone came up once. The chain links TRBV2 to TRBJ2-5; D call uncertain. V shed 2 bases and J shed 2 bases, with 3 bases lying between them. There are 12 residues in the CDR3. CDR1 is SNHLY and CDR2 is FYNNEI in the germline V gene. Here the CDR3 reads CASSEHQETQYF. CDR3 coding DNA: TGTGCCAGCAGTGAACATCAAGAGACCCAGTACTTC.

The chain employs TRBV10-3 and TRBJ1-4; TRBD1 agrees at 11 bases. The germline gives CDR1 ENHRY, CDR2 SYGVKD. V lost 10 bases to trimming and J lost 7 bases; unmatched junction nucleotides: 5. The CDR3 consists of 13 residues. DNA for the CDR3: TGTGCCAGTTCCGGGACAGGGGGTGAAAAACTGTTTTTT. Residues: CASSGTGGEKLFF.

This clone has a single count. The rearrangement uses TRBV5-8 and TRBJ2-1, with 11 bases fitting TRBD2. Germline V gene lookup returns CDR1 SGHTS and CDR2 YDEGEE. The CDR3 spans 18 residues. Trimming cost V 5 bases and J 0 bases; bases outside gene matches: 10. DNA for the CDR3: TGTGCCAGCAGACTTCGGACTAGCGGGTTAAGCTCCTACAATGAGCAGTTCTTC. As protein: CASRLRTSGLSSYNEQFF.

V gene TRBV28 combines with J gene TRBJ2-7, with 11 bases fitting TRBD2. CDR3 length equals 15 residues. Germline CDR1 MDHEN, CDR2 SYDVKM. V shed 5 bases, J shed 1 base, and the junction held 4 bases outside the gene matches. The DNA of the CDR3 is TGTGCCAGCAGTATAGCGGGAGGGCCGTCCTACGAGCAGTACTTC. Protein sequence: CASSIAGGPSYEQYF.

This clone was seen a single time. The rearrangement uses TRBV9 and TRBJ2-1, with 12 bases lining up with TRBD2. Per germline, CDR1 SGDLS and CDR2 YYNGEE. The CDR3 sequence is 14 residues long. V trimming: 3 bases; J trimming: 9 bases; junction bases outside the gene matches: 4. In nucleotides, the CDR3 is TGTGCCAGCAGCGGACTAGCGGGGGTCGGTGAGCAGTTCTTC. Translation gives CASSGLAGVGEQFF.

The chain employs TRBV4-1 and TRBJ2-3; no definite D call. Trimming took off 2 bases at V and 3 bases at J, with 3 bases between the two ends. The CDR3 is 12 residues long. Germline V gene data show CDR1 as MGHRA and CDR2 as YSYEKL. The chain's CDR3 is CASSQPTDTQYF. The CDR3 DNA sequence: TGCGCCAGCAGCCAACCGACAGATACGCAGTATTTT.

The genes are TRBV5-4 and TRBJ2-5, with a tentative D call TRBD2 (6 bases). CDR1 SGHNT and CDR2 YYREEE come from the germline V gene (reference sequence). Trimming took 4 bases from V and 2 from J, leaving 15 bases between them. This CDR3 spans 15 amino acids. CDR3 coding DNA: TGTGCCAGCAGCGCGCGGGGATTCTCACAAGAGACCCAGTACTTC. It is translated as CASSARGFSQETQYF.

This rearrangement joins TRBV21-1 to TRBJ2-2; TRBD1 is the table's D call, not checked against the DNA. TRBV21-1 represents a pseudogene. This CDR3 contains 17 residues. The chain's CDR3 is CASSRTGGAVNTGELFF. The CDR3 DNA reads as TGTGCCAGCAGTCGTACAGGGGGCGCCGTGAACACCGGGGAGCTGTTTTTT.

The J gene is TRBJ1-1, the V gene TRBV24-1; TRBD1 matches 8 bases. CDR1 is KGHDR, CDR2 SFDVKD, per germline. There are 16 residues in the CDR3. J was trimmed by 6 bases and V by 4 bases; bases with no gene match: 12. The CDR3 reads CATSEKRRQGRAEAFF. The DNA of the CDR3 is TGTGCCACCAGTGAAAAACGTCGACAGGGGAGAGCTGAAGCTTTCTTT.

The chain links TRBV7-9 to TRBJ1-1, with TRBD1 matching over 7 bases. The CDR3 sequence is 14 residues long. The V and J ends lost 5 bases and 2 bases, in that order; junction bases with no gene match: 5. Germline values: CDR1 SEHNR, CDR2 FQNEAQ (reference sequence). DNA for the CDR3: TGTGCCAGCAGCACAGACAGGGTAAACACTGAAGCTTTCTTT. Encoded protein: CASSTDRVNTEAFF.

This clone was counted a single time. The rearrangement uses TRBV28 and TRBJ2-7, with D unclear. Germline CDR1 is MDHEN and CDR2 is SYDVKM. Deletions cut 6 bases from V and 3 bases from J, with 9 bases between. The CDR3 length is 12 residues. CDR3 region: CASSQTDYEQYF. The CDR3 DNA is TGTGCCAGCAGCCAAACTGACTACGAGCAGTACTTC.